Listed below are T cell receptor beta chains from one sample, sequenced in a study of cytomegalovirus exposure and HLA in healthy donors. Profiled with immunoSEQ multiplex PCR; TCRdb holds only in-frame clones, not every one. The data contain approximately 140,000 clones, 70% to 80% of them seen just once; the ten biggest clones take up approximately 8.8%. Sequencing was done on a sample of PBMCs. The receptors here all came from a woman aged 50 to 65 in good health and CMV-seropositive. The CDR3 runs from the conserved cysteine through the conserved F or W. Each record gives: CDR3 DNA, CDR3 protein, J gene, V gene, D gene, clone size. The D gene is left open where the match is weak. Expanded clones get a size class; other rows say once, few or many, or leave the size out.

TGTGCCAGCAGTAAAGGGGACAGGGTAACAGATACGCAGTATTTT,CASSKGDRVTDTQYF,TRBJ2-3,TRBV27,TRBD1,NA
TGTGCCAGCAGCCCTACCGGGCAGGGGGGAACTGAAGCTTTCTTT,CASSPTGQGGTEAFF,TRBJ1-1,TRBV6-1,TRBD1,NA
TGTGCCAGCAGCGACGGGGGACTAACTAATGAAAAACTGTTTTTT,CASSDGGLTNEKLFF,TRBJ1-4,TRBV5-6,NA,NA
TGTGCCAGCAGGGGGGAGGTTTGGACTGAAGCTTTCTTT,CASRGEVWTEAFF,TRBJ1-1,TRBV28,NA,once
TGTGCCTGGAGTACCTTAGGACAGGGAGGCGATGAGCAGTTCTTC,CAWSTLGQGGDEQFF,TRBJ2-1,TRBV30,TRBD1,NA
TGTGCCAGCAGGGAATTGACAGGGAACTATGGCTACACCTTC,CASRELTGNYGYTF,TRBJ1-2,TRBV28,TRBD1,NA
TGTGCCAGTAGACTACCGGGACAGGCAGTCTCTGGGGCCAACGTCCTGACTTTC,CASRLPGQAVSGANVLTF,TRBJ2-6,TRBV19,TRBD1,NA
TGTGCCAGCAGCTTCTCTAACCCCCAGGCCAGCGAGCAGTACTTC,CASSFSNPQASEQYF,TRBJ2-7,TRBV7-2,NA,NA
TGTGCCAGCAGCTCCTATTCTAGCGGGGCAGATACGCAGTATTTT,CASSSYSSGADTQYF,TRBJ2-3,TRBV7-9,TRBD2,NA
TGTGCCAGCAGCCCGATGACAGACGCCGGGCGCATCGGTGGAAACACCATATATTTT,CASSPMTDAGRIGGNTIYF,TRBJ1-3,TRBV7-9,NA,NA
TGTGCCAGCAGCTTAGTGCCCCAGGGGTTGGGCGAAAAACTGTTTTTT,CASSLVPQGLGEKLFF,TRBJ1-4,TRBV7-9,NA,NA
TGTGCCAGCAGGCGGGACAGGGGGCTCTCCCCCGAGCAGTACTTC,CASRRDRGLSPEQYF,TRBJ2-7,TRBV2,TRBD1,NA
TGCAGCGCTCGACAGCCTACTAATGAAAAACTGTTTTTT,CSARQPTNEKLFF,TRBJ1-4,TRBV29-1,NA,NA
TGTGCCAGCAGTCCGGGGGCAGGGGGTTACGAGCAGTACTTC,CASSPGAGGYEQYF,TRBJ2-7,TRBV6-5,NA,NA
TGTGCCAGCAGCGTAGCAGGGGAGACCCAGTACTTC,CASSVAGETQYF,TRBJ2-5,TRBV9,NA,NA
TGCGCCAGCAGCCAAGATGTAATGGGACAGGGCACCGGGGAGCTGTTTTTT,CASSQDVMGQGTGELFF,TRBJ2-2,TRBV4-3,TRBD1,NA
TGTGCCAGTAGGACATTGAACACCGGGGAGCTGTTTTTT,CASRTLNTGELFF,TRBJ2-2,TRBV19,NA,NA
TGTGCCTTGTCAGGGGACAGCACAGATACGCAGTATTTT,CALSGDSTDTQYF,TRBJ2-3,TRBV30,NA,NA
TGTGCCAGCAGTGAACCGGGCAGGGGTAAAAATCAGCCCCAGCATTTT,CASSEPGRGKNQPQHF,TRBJ1-5,TRBV6-1,NA,few
TGTGCCAGCAGACCCCAGGGGACTGGGGCCAACGTCCTGACTTTC,CASRPQGTGANVLTF,TRBJ2-6,TRBV7-9,NA,once
TGTGCCAGCAGGTTCACAGGGGAAGAGACCCAGTACTTC,CASRFTGEETQYF,TRBJ2-5,TRBV7-6,TRBD1,NA
TGTGCCAGCAGTTGGCGCACAGATACGCAGTATTTT,CASSWRTDTQYF,TRBJ2-3,TRBV2,NA,NA
TGTGCCACCAGCAGAACTACCGGGACTAGCGGGGGAAGCCCGACTAGCACAGATACGCAGTATTTT,CATSRTTGTSGGSPTSTDTQYF,TRBJ2-3,TRBV15,TRBD2,few
TGCGCCAGCAGCCAAGACATCCGGGACTACGAGCAGTACTTC,CASSQDIRDYEQYF,TRBJ2-7,TRBV4-3,NA,NA
TGTGCCAGCAGTGGTTTAAAAAGACAGGGAGCCTACGAGCAGTACTTC,CASSGLKRQGAYEQYF,TRBJ2-7,TRBV2,TRBD1,NA
TGTGCCAGCAGTTACGGGCAGGGCGGTACCTACGAGCAGTACTTC,CASSYGQGGTYEQYF,TRBJ2-7,TRBV6-5,NA,NA
TGTGCCAGCAGCTTGGCGGTGGCGGGGGCCAAGGAGACCCAGTACTTC,CASSLAVAGAKETQYF,TRBJ2-5,TRBV5-6,NA,NA
TGTGCCAGCACTCCAGGGGGGCAGCCCCAGCATTTT,CASTPGGQPQHF,TRBJ1-5,TRBV28,TRBD1,NA
TGCAGCGTTGAGGCGGACACCTCGAACACCGGGGAGCTGTTTTTT,CSVEADTSNTGELFF,TRBJ2-2,TRBV29-1,NA,NA
TGTGCCAGCAGCTTGGCTAGCGGGCGGGGGTACGAGCAGTACTTC,CASSLASGRGYEQYF,TRBJ2-7,TRBV5-4,TRBD2,NA
TGTGCCAGCAGCTTGGCCTGGGTCTCAGGGGACATTCAGTACTTC,CASSLAWVSGDIQYF,TRBJ2-4,TRBV5-5,NA,few
TGTGCCAGCAAGTTGCCCGGGGTAGGTGGCTACACCTTC,CASKLPGVGGYTF,TRBJ1-2,TRBV28,NA,NA
TGTGCCAGTAGTAATCTATGGGGGGGCCGAAATGAGCAGTTCTTC,CASSNLWGGRNEQFF,TRBJ2-1,TRBV19,NA,NA
TGTGCCAGCAGTAGTCGACGGGGAACAGATACGCAGTATTTT,CASSSRRGTDTQYF,TRBJ2-3,TRBV6-5,NA,NA
TGTGCCAGCAGCCAAGACCCGGGGGTAAACATTCAGTACTTC,CASSQDPGVNIQYF,TRBJ2-4,TRBV14,NA,NA
TGTGCCTGGAGCCTGCTAGCGGGGAGCACAGATACGCAGTATTTT,CAWSLLAGSTDTQYF,TRBJ2-3,TRBV30,TRBD2,NA
TGTGCCAGTAGTGGCCCCGATTCACCCCTCCACTTT,CASSGPDSPLHF,TRBJ1-6,TRBV19,NA,NA
TGTGCCAGCAGTTTGGGGGGGACCGGCGAGCAGTACTTC,CASSLGGTGEQYF,TRBJ2-7,TRBV28,TRBD2,NA
TGTGCCAGCATCTCCGCGGGTAGCGGGGGCCCCACAGATACGCAGTATTTT,CASISAGSGGPTDTQYF,TRBJ2-3,TRBV28,TRBD2,NA